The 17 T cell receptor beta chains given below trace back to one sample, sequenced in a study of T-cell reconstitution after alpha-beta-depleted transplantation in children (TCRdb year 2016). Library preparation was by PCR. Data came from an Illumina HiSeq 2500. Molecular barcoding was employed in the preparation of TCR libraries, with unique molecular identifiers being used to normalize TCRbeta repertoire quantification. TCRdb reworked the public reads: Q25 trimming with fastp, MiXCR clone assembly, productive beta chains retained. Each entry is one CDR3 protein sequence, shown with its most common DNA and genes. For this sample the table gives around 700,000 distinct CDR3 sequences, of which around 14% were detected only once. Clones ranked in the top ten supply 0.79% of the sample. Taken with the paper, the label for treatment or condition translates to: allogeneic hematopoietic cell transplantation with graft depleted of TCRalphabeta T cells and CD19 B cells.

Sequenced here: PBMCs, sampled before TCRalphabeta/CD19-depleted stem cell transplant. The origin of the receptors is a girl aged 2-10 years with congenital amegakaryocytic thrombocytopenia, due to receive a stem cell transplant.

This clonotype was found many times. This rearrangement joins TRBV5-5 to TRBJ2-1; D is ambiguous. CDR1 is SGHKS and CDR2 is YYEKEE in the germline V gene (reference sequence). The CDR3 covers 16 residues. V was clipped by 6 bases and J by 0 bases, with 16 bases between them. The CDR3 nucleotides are TGTGCCAGCAACGAATATGACTCCTCCTCCTACAATGAGCAGTTCTTC. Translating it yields CASNEYDSSSYNEQFF. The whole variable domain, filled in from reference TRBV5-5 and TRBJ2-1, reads DAGVTQSPTHLIKTRGQQVTLRCSPISGHKSVSWYQQVLGQGPQFIFQYYEKEERGRGNFPDRFSARQFPNYSSELNVNALLLGDSALYLCASNEYDSSSYNEQFFGPGTRLTVL.

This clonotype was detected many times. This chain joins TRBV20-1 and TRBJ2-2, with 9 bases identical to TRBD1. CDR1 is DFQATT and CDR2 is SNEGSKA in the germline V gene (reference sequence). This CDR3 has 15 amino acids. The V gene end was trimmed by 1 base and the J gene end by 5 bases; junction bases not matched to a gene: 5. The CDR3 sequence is CSARVLQGATGELFF. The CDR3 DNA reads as TGCAGTGCTAGAGTGTTACAGGGGGCAACCGGGGAGCTGTTTTTT.

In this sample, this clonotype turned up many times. The CDR3 sequence is CASSQAGTDTQYF. The CDR3 DNA follows: TGCGCCAGCAGCCAAGCGGGCACAGATACGCAGTATTTT. The chain uses TRBV4-1 and TRBJ2-3; D gene uncertain. Germline V gene sequence: CDR1 MGHRA, CDR2 YSYEKL. The CDR3 covers 13 residues. V lost 1 base and J 1 base, leaving 3 bases between the germline ends.

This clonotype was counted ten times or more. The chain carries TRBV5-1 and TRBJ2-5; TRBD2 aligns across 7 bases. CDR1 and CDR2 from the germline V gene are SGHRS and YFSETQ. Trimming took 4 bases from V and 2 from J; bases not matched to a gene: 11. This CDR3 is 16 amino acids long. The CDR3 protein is CASSGHRDYVQETQYF. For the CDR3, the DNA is TGCGCCAGCAGCGGACACCGGGACTATGTACAAGAGACCCAGTACTTC.

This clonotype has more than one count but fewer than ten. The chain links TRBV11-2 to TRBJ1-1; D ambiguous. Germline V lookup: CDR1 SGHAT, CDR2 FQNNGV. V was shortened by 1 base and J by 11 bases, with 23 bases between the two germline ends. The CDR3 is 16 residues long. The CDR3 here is CASSLGEAGSERFAFF. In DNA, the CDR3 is TGTGCCAGCAGCTTAGGTGAGGCCGGGAGTGAGAGGTTTGCTTTCTTT.

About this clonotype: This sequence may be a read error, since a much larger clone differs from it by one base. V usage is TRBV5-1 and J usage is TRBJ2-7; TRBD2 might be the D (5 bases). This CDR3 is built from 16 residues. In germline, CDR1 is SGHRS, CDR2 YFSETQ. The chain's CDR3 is CASSLEASQPHYEQSF. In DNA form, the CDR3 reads TGCGCCAGCAGCTTGGAGGCTAGCCAACCCCACTACGAGCAGTCCTTC.

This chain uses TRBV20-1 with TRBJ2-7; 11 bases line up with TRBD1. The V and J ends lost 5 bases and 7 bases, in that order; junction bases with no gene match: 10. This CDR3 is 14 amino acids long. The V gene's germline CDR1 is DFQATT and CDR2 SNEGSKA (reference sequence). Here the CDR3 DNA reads TGCAGTGCTGGACACGGACAGGGGGCGCGTGAGCAGTACTTC. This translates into CSAGHGQGAREQYF.

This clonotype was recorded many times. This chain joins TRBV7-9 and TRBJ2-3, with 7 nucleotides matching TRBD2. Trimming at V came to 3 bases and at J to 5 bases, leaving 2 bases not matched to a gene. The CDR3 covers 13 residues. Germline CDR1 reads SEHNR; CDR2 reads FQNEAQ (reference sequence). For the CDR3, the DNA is TGTGCCAGCAGCTTGGGGAGGGAAGATACGCAGTATTTT. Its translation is CASSLGREDTQYF. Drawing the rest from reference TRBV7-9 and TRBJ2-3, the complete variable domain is DTGVSQNPRHKITKRGQNVTFRCDPISEHNRLYWYRQTLGQGPEFLTYFQNEAQLEKSRLLSDRFSAERPKGSFSTLEIQRTEQGDSAMYLCASSLGREDTQYFGPGTRLTVL.

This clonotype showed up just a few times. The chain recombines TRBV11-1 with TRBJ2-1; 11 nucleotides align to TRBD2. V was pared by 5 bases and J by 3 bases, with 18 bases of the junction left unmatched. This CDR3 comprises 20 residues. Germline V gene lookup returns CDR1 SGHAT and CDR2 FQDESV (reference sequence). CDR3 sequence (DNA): TGTGCCAGCAGCCCCAATCCTGGACTAGCGGGCTTTGGAGGCTACAATGAGCAGTTCTTC. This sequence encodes CASSPNPGLAGFGGYNEQFF.

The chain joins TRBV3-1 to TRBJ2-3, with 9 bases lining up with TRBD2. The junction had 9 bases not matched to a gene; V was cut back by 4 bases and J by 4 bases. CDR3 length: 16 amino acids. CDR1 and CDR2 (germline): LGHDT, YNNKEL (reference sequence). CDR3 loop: CASSPYSGSVADTQYF. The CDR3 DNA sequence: TGTGCCAGCAGCCCCTATAGCGGGAGTGTCGCAGATACGCAGTATTTT.

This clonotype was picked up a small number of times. The CDR3 DNA reads as TGTGCCAGCAGAACCGGGATGGAGACCCAGTACTTC. Protein product: CASRTGMETQYF. The rearrangement uses TRBV7-8 and TRBJ2-5, with D perhaps TRBD2 (5 bases). Deletions cut 6 bases from V and 5 bases from J, with 10 bases between. Looked up from germline, CDR1 is SGHVS and CDR2 is FQNEAQ. The CDR3 covers 12 residues.

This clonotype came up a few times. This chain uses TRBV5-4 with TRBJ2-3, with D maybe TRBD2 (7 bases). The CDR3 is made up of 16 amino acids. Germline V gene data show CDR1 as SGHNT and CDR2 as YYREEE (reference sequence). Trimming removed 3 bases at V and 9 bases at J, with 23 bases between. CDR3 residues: CASSSGTTKRGETQYF. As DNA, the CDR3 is TGTGCCAGCAGCTCCGGGACTACCAAGAGGGGGGAGACGCAGTATTTT.

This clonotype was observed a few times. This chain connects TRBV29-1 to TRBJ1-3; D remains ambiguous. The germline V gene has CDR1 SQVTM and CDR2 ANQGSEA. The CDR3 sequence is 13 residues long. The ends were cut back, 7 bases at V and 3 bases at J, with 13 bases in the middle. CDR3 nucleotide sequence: TGCAGCGGTCAGAGTGTCAGTGGAAACACCATATATTTT. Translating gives CSGQSVSGNTIYF.

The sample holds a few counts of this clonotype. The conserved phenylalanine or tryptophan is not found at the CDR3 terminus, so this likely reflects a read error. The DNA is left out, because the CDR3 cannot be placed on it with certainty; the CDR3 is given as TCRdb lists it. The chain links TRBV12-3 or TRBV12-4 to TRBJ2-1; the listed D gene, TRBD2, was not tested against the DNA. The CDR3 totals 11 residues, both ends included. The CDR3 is CASSLETSPTL.

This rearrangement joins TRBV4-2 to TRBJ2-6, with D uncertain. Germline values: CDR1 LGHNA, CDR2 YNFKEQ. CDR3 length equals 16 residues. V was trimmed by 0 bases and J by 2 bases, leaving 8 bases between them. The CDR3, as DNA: TGTGCCAGCAGCCAAGAGGGGTTGACTGGGGCCAACGTCCTGACTTTC. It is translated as CASSQEGLTGANVLTF.

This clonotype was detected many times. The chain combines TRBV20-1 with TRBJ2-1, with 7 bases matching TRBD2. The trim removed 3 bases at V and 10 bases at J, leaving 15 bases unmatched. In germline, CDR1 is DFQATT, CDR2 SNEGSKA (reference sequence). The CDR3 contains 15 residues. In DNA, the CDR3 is TGCAGTGCTAGTCCATCAGGGACTACCCCCGGGGAGCAGTTCTTC. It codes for CSASPSGTTPGEQFF.

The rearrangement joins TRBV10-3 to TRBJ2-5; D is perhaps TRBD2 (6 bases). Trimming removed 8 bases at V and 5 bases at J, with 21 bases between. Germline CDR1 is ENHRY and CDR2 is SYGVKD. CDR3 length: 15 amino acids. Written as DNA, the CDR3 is TGTGCCATCTCGGCGGGGCCAGGGCACGGTGAGACCCAGTACTTC. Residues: CAISAGPGHGETQYF.